What follows are 17 T cell receptor beta chains derived from one specimen sequenced in a study of blood T cell repertoires in COVID-19 (dated by TCRdb to about 2020). Libraries were made using the immunoSEQ multiplex PCR assay. TCRdb took over this immuneACCESS table, retaining in-frame rearrangements with V and J assigned. Such tables are incomplete; in checked studies, under half of the missing clones stem from an unresolved V gene, and the remainder is unexplained. The sample table records approximately 190,000 clones; roughly 79% of these occur just once. Around 6.9% of the sample comes from the top ten. Sequenced material: peripheral blood. The receptors originated from a human donor with acute or convalescent COVID-19. The donor label of this sample is uncertain.

The rearrangement joins TRBV28 to TRBJ1-6; 8 bases map to TRBD1. In germline, CDR1 is MDHEN, CDR2 SYDVKM. The V and J ends lost 2 bases and 0 bases, in that order; junction bases with no gene match: 6. The CDR3 totals 18 residues. The CDR3, as DNA: TGTGCCAGCAGTTTAGGGGACAGGTCGGGCTCCTATAATTCACCCCTCCACTTT. It specifies CASSLGDRSGSYNSPLHF.

This clone has a handful of counts. This chain uses TRBV18 with TRBJ2-5, with D possibly TRBD2 on 7 matching bases. The germline V gene has CDR1 KGHSH and CDR2 LQKENI. V was cut by 3 bases and J by 5 bases, with 19 bases left in between. CDR3 length equals 16 residues. CDR3 in amino acids: CASSPPRGGGHETQYF. In DNA form, the CDR3 reads TGTGCCAGCTCACCTCCCCGAGGGGGAGGGCACGAGACCCAGTACTTC.

The V call is TRBV19, the J call TRBJ1-5; TRBD1 is a possible D gene (5 bases). Germline V CDR1 and CDR2: LNHDA, SQIVND (reference sequence). The CDR3 spans 16 residues. Trimming took 5 bases from V and 4 from J, leaving 18 bases between them. The CDR3 DNA reads as TGTGCCAGTAGTCAGGAGTCAAGACAGCTGAATCAGCCCCAGCATTTT. Its protein is CASSQESRQLNQPQHF.

The genes are TRBV27 and TRBJ2-1, with TRBD2 matching over 7 bases. CDR3 length: 14 residues. Trimming at V came to 2 bases and at J to 8 bases, leaving 6 bases not matched to a gene. The germline V gene has CDR1 MNHEY and CDR2 SMNVEV (reference sequence). The CDR3 sequence is CASSLRVSGHEQFF. The CDR3 DNA is TGTGCCAGCAGTTTAAGGGTTAGCGGGCATGAGCAGTTCTTC.

CDR3 sequence reads: CAISETAGSETQYF. CDR3 DNA sequence: TGTGCCATCAGTGAGACTGCAGGGTCAGAGACCCAGTACTTC. The V and J genes are TRBV10-3 and TRBJ2-5, with D possibly TRBD1 on 5 matching bases. The length of the CDR3 is 14 residues. V lost 2 bases, J lost 4 bases, and 11 bases lay in between. Germline lookup yields CDR1 ENHRY and CDR2 SYGVKD.

This clone showed up just a few times. This chain uses TRBV6-1 with TRBJ2-5; TRBD1 aligns across 9 bases. Per the germline V gene, CDR1 is MNHNS and CDR2 is SASEGT. The CDR3 covers 20 residues. With V trimmed by 4 bases and J by 4 bases, 22 bases remained unmatched. CDR3 sequence reads: CASSVHRGRAFRVSGETQYF. CDR3 coding DNA: TGTGCCAGCAGTGTTCACAGGGGGCGGGCGTTTAGAGTTTCGGGAGAGACCCAGTACTTC.

V usage is TRBV7-2 and J usage is TRBJ2-2, with TRBD1 as a possible D gene (6 bases). Trimming pared 5 bases from V and 1 base from J, leaving 20 bases between. The CDR3 loop spans 18 amino acids. The germline V gene encodes CDR1 SGHTA and CDR2 FQGNSA. The CDR3 DNA reads as TGTGCCAGCAGCCCCCGTTTCTCAGGCAGGGGGAACACCGGGGAGCTGTTTTTT. As protein: CASSPRFSGRGNTGELFF.

The V call is TRBV10-1, the J call TRBJ2-1; 14 positions agree with TRBD2. The germline gives CDR1 WNHNN, CDR2 SYGVQD (reference sequence). The junction had 8 bases not matched to a gene; V was cut back by 4 bases and J by 6 bases. The CDR3 is made up of 17 amino acids. CDR3 in amino acids: CASSVGFGTSGSNEQFF. For the CDR3, the DNA is TGCGCCAGCAGTGTGGGGTTCGGGACTAGCGGGAGCAATGAGCAGTTCTTC.

J is TRBJ2-5 and V is TRBV3-1 (or the pseudogene TRBV3-2); TRBD2 aligns across 7 bases. Trimming removed 3 bases from V and 5 bases from J; junction bases left unmatched: 9. Looked up from germline, CDR1 is LGHDT and CDR2 is YNNKEL (reference sequence). The CDR3 spans 15 residues. In nucleotides, the CDR3 is TGTGCCAGCAGCCAGGCGGTAGTGGGAGGGGAGACCCAGTACTTC. This encodes CASSQAVVGGETQYF.

The chain couples TRBV14 to TRBJ2-7; D is perhaps TRBD1 (5 bases). The ends were cut back, 1 base at V and 2 bases at J, with 9 bases in the middle. The CDR3 is made up of 14 amino acids. The germline gives CDR1 SGHDN, CDR2 FVKESK. In DNA form, the CDR3 reads TGTGCCAGCAGCCAAGGGGGCAAACCCTACGAGCAGTACTTC. It codes for CASSQGGKPYEQYF.

This clone was recorded a few times. The chain couples TRBV12-3 or TRBV12-4 to TRBJ1-5, with D possibly being TRBD1 (5 bases). There are 13 residues in the CDR3. With 5 bases removed from V and 3 bases from J, the gap between germline ends came to 8 bases. CDR3 bases: TGTGCCAGCAGTAGACAGTTCAATCAGCCCCAGCATTTT. Translation gives CASSRQFNQPQHF.

The chain recombines TRBV2 with TRBJ2-1; 8 nucleotides match TRBD2. The CDR3 length is 14 residues. Trimming removed 4 bases from V and 9 bases from J; junction bases left unmatched: 8. Germline CDR1 SNHLY, CDR2 FYNNEI. CDR3 amino acids: CASSGGLGLGEQFF. In DNA, the CDR3 is TGTGCCAGCAGTGGGGGACTAGGCTTGGGTGAGCAGTTCTTC. The entire variable domain, with the rest obtained from reference TRBV2 and TRBJ2-1, is as follows: EPEVTQTPSHQVTQMGQEVILRCVPISNHLYFYWYRQILGQKVEFLVSFYNNEISEKSEIFDDQFSVERPDGSNFTLKIRSTKLEDSAMYFCASSGGLGLGEQFFGPGTRLTVL.

The genes are TRBV7-8 and TRBJ2-3; the D gene is possibly TRBD1 (6 bases). The germline gives CDR1 SGHVS, CDR2 FQNEAQ. The CDR3 covers 16 residues. Trimming removed 5 bases from V and 2 bases from J, with 17 bases in between. For the CDR3, the DNA is TGTGCCAGCAGCCTACCAAAAGACAGGCCCACAGATACGCAGTATTTT. Translating gives CASSLPKDRPTDTQYF.

V usage is TRBV7-4 and J usage is TRBJ2-7; D is possibly TRBD1 (6 bases). Between the trimmed V and J ends, which lost 0 bases and 4 bases, there was a span of 16 bases. CDR3 size: 16 residues. Germline values: CDR1 SGHVT, CDR2 SQSDAQ. CDR3 nucleotides: TGTGCCAGCAGCTTAGCTCCAACAGGGAGATCTTACGAGCAGTACTTC. Its protein is CASSLAPTGRSYEQYF.

The chain has TRBV28 and TRBJ2-6; D is possibly TRBD1 (6 bases). The CDR3 has 22 residues. With 5 bases removed from V and 3 bases from J, the gap between germline ends came to 32 bases. Germline-derived CDR1 and CDR2 are MDHEN and SYDVKM. Here the CDR3 reads CASSPNLLSLPGGGLGANVLTF. The CDR3 DNA follows: TGTGCCAGCAGTCCTAACCTACTATCTCTTCCGGGTGGGGGCCTTGGGGCCAACGTCCTGACTTTC.

V is TRBV14 and J is TRBJ2-5; D may be TRBD2 (6 bases). The germline gives CDR1 SGHDN, CDR2 FVKESK. V shed 4 bases and J shed 3 bases, with 12 bases lying between them. This CDR3 is 14 amino acids long. CDR3 protein: CASSLLGGKETQYF. DNA of the CDR3: TGTGCCAGCAGCCTATTAGGAGGGAAAGAGACCCAGTACTTC. The variable domain in full, completed from reference TRBV14 and TRBJ2-5, reads EAGVTQFPSHSVIEKGQTVTLRCDPISGHDNLYWYRRVMGKEIKFLLHFVKESKQDESGMPNNRFLAERTGGTYSTLKVQPAELEDSGVYFCASSLLGGKETQYFGPGTRLLVL.

The chain has TRBV7-8 and TRBJ1-5; weak D call: TRBD1 (6 bases). V was trimmed by 5 bases and J by 4 bases, leaving 9 bases between them. This CDR3 is 13 amino acids long. Per germline, CDR1 SGHVS and CDR2 FQNEAQ. The CDR3 DNA follows: TGTGCCAGCAGCGTACAGGGAAATCAGCCCCAGCATTTT. Residues: CASSVQGNQPQHF.